Reported below is one TCR beta chain. The target antigen is unknown. This sample is part of a study of memory CD8 T cells in hepatitis C reinfection. Looking at the study overall: Samples late or after reinfection came 12 to 24 weeks post-detection.

Study observations and caveats: About 5 donors were too few for definitive public clonotype conclusions.

Time point of the sample: late/post reinfection, 12 to 24 weeks after detection. Sorted cells were sequenced directly ex vivo without any in vitro expansion. Germline-derived CDR1 and CDR2 are SEHNR and FQNEAQ (reference sequence). The CDR3 sequence is 16 residues long. The junction had 9 bases not matched to a gene; V was cut back by 5 bases and J by 1 base. Profiled with immunoSEQ multiplex PCR; TCRdb holds only in-frame clones, not every one. The data hold 45,000 to 50,000 clones, with approximately 92% observed a single time. The source is a man between 18 and 29 years old with hepatitis C virus infection. The specimen sequenced was naive CD8+ T cells sorted from blood. The chain carries TRBV7-9 and TRBJ2-5; TRBD1 matches at 8 bases. CDR3 nucleotides: TGTGCCAGCAGCAGCGCCTGGACAGGGTCCCAAGAGACCCAGTACTTC. Translating gives CASSSAWTGSQETQYF. Combining the CDR3 with reference TRBV7-9 and TRBJ2-5 gives the whole variable domain DTGVSQNPRHKITKRGQNVTFRCDPISEHNRLYWYRQTLGQGPEFLTYFQNEAQLEKSRLLSDRFSAERPKGSFSTLEIQRTEQGDSAMYLCASSSAWTGSQETQYFGPGTRLLVL.